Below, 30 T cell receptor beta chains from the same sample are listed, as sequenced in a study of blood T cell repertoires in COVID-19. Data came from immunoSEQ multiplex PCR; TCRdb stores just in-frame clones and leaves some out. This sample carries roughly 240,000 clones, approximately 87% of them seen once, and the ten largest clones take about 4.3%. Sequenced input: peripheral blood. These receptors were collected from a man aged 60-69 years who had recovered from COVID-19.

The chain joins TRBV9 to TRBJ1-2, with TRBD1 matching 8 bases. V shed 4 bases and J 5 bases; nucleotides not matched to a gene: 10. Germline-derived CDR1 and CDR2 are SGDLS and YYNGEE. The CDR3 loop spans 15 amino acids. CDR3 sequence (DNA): TGTGCCAGCAGCCCCCGGACAGGGTCGAATTATGGCTACACCTTC. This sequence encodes CASSPRTGSNYGYTF.

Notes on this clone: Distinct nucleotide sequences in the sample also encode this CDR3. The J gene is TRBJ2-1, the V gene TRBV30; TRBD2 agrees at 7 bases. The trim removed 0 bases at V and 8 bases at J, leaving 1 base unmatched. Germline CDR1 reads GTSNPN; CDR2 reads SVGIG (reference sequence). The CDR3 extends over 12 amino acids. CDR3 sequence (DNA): TGTGCCTGGAGTGTACGGGGGGATGAGCAGTTCTTC. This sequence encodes CAWSVRGDEQFF.

CDR3 amino acids: CASRVGTNYGYTF. The CDR3, as DNA: TGTGCCAGCAGGGTGGGCACCAACTATGGCTACACCTTC. This chain connects TRBV6-5 to TRBJ1-2; D is ambiguous. This CDR3 has 13 residues. In germline, CDR1 is MNHEY, CDR2 SVGAGI. V dropped 6 bases and J dropped 2 bases, with 10 bases sitting between them.

The CDR3 reads CASRPGTSGNSGANVLTF. The CDR3, as DNA: TGCGCCAGCAGACCCGGGACTAGCGGAAACTCTGGGGCCAACGTCCTGACTTTC. V gene TRBV5-1 combines with J gene TRBJ2-6; 11 bases align to TRBD2. The germline V gene has CDR1 SGHRS and CDR2 YFSETQ. CDR3 length equals 18 residues. V dropped 5 bases and J dropped 0; count of bases not matched to a gene: 7.

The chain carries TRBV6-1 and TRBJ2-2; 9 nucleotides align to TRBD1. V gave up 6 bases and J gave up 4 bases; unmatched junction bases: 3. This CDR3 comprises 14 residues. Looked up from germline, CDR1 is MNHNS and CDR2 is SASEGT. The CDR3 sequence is CASSRTGVTGELFF. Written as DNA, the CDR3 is TGTGCCAGCAGCAGGACAGGGGTCACCGGGGAGCTGTTTTTT.

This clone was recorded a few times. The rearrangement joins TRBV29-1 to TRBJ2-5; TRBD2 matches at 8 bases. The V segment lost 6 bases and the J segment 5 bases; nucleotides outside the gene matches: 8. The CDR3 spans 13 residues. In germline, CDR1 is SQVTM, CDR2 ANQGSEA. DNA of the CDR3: TGCAGCGTGGGGCGGGGGGACGCGGAGACCCAGTACTTC. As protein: CSVGRGDAETQYF.

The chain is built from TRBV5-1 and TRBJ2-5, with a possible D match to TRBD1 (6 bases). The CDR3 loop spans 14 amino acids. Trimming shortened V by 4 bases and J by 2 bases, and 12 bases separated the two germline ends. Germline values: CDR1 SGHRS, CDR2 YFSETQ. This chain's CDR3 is CASSGGHKQETQYF. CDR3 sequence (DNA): TGCGCCAGCAGCGGGGGACATAAACAAGAGACCCAGTACTTC.

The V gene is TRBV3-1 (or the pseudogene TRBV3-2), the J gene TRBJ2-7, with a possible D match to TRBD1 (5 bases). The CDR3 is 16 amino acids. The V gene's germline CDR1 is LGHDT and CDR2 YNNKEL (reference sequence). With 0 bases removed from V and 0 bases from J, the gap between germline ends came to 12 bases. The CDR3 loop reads CASSQDAGSFSYEQYF. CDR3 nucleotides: TGTGCCAGCAGCCAAGATGCAGGGTCATTCTCCTACGAGCAGTACTTC.

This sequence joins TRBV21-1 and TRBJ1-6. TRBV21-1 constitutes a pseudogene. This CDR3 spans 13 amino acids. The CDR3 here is CASSIPRGMALHF. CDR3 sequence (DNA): TGTGCCAGCAGCATCCCCCGAGGAATGGCCCTCCACTTT.

CDR3 region: CASSLEAGTAKNIQYF. The CDR3 bases are TGTGCCAGCAGCTTAGAGGCAGGAACAGCCAAAAACATTCAGTACTTC. The chain carries TRBV7-2 and TRBJ2-4; D is unresolved. Germline-derived CDR1 and CDR2 are SGHTA and FQGNSA. Trimming pared 1 base from V and 0 bases from J, leaving 10 bases between. The CDR3 contains 16 residues.

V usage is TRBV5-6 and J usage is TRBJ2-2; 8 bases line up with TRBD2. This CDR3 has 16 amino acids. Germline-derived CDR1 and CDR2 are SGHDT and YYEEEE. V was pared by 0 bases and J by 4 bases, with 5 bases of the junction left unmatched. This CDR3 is CASSLDILAGTGELFF. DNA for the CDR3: TGTGCCAGCAGCTTGGATATCCTAGCGGGCACCGGGGAGCTGTTTTTT. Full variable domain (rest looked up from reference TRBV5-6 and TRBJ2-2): DAGVTQSPTHLIKTRGQQVTLRCSPKSGHDTVSWYQQALGQGPQFIFQYYEEEERQRGNFPDRFSGHQFPNYSSELNVNALLLGDSALYLCASSLDILAGTGELFFGEGSRLTVL.

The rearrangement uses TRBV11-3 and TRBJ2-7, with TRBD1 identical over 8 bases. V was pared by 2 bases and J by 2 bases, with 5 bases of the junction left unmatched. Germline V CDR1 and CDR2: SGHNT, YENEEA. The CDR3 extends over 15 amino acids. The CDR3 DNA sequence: TGTGCCAGCAGCTTACAGGGGACAGGAGCCTACGAGCAGTACTTC. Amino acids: CASSLQGTGAYEQYF.

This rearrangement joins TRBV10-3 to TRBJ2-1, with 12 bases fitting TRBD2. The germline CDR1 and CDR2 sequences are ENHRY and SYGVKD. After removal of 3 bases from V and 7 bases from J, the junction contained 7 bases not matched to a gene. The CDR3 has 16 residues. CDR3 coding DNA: TGTGCCATCAGTGACCCCCTAGCGGGGGGGCTGAATGAGCAGTTCTTC. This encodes CAISDPLAGGLNEQFF.

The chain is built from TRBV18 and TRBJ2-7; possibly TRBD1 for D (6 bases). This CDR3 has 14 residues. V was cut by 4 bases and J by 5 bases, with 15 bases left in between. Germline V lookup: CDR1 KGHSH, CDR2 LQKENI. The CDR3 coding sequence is TGTGCCAGCTCACTTAAACAGGGTTCCGACGAGCAGTACTTC. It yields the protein CASSLKQGSDEQYF.

CDR3 protein: CAWSVLAGVQETQYF. Here the CDR3 DNA reads TGTGCCTGGAGTGTACTAGCGGGGGTTCAAGAGACCCAGTACTTC. The chain carries TRBV30 and TRBJ2-5; 11 nucleotides line up with TRBD2. Losses at the gene ends were 0 bases for V and 2 bases for J; bases not matched to a gene: 2. CDR3 size: 15 residues. The germline V gene has CDR1 GTSNPN and CDR2 SVGIG (reference sequence).

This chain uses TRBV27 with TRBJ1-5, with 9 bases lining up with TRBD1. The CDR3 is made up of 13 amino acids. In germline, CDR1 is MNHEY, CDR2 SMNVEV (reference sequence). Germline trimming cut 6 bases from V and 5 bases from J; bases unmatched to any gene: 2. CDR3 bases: TGTGCCAGCAGCTGGGACAGGGATCAGCCCCAGCATTTT. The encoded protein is CASSWDRDQPQHF.

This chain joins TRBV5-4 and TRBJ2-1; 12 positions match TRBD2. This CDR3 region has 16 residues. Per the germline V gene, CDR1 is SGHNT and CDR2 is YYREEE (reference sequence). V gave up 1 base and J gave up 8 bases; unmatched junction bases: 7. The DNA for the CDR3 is TGTGCCAGCAGCTTGTCTAGCGGGGGGGCGTCTTATGAGCAGTTCTTC. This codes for CASSLSSGGASYEQFF.

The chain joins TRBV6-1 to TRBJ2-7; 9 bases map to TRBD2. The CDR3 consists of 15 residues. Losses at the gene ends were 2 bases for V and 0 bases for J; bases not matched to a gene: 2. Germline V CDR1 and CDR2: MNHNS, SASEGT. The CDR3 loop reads CASSEQTSGSYEQYF. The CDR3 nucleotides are TGTGCCAGCAGTGAACAGACTAGCGGCTCCTACGAGCAGTACTTC.

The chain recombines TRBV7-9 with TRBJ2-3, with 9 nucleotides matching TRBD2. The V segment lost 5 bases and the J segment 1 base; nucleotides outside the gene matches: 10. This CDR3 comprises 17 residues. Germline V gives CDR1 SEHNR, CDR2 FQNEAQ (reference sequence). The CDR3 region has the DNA TGTGCCAGCAGCCCCGGGGTAAGGACTAGCGGCACAGATACGCAGTATTTT. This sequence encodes CASSPGVRTSGTDTQYF.

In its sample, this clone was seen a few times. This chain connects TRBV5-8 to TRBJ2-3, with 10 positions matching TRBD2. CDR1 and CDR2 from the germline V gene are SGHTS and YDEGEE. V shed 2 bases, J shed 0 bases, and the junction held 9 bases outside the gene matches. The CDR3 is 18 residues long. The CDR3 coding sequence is TGTGCCAGCAGCTTAATCCGGACTAGCGGTTATAGCACAGATACGCAGTATTTT. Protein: CASSLIRTSGYSTDTQYF.

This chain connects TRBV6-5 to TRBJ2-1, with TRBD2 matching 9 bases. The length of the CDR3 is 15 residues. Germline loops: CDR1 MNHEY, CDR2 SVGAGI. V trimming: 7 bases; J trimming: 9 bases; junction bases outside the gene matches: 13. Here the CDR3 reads CASTPAGSGSGEQFF. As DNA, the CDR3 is TGTGCCAGCACCCCCGCCGGTAGCGGGAGTGGTGAGCAGTTCTTC.

The CDR3 sequence: CASSPLITGSSYEQYF. The CDR3 nucleotides read TGTGCCAGCTCACCACTTATAACAGGGAGCTCCTACGAGCAGTACTTC. This chain uses TRBV18 with TRBJ2-7, with TRBD1 as a possible D gene (6 bases). The germline V and J ends were trimmed by 1 base and 0 bases, with 13 bases remaining between them. The V gene's germline CDR1 is KGHSH and CDR2 LQKENI. This CDR3 has 16 residues.

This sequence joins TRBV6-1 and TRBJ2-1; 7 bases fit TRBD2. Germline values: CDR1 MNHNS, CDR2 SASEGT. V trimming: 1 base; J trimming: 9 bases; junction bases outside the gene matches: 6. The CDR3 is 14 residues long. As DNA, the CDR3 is TGTGCCAGCAGTGAAGGGTGGACTAGTGGTGAGCAGTTCTTC. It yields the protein CASSEGWTSGEQFF.

CDR3 in amino acids: CASSLLISDGQGGQGGYTF. The DNA for the CDR3 is TGTGCCAGCAGCTTATTGATCTCCGACGGTCAAGGGGGTCAGGGTGGCTACACCTTC. J is TRBJ1-2 and V is TRBV7-9; possible D gene TRBD1, 6 bases. The CDR3 has 19 amino acids. V lost 2 bases, J lost 7 bases, and 29 bases lay in between. CDR1 SEHNR and CDR2 FQNEAQ come from the germline V gene (reference sequence).

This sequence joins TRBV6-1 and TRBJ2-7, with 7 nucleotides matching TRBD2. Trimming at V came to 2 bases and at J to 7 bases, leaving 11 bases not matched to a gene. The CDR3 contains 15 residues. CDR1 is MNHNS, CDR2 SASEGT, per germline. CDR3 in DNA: TGTGCCAGCAGTGAATTTAAGGCGGGGCGGGGGGAGCAGTACTTC. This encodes CASSEFKAGRGEQYF.

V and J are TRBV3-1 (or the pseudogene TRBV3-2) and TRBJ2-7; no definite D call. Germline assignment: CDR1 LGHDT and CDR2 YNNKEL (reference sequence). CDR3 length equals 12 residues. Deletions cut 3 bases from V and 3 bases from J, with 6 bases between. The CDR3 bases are TGTGCCAGCAGCCATTCCCGCTACGAGCAGTACTTC. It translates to CASSHSRYEQYF.

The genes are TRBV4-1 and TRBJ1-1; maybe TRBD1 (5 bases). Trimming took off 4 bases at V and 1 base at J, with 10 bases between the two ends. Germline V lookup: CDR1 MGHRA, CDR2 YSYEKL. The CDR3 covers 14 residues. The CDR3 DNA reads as TGCGCCAGCAGCCCGGCCGGGGGGAACACTGAAGCTTTCTTT. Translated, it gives CASSPAGGNTEAFF.

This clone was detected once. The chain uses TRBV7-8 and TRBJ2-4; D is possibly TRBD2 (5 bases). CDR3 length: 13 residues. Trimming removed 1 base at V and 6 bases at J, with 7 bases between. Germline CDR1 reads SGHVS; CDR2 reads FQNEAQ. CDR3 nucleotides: TGTGCCAGCAGCTTAGGCCGGGGAAACATTCAGTACTTC. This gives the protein CASSLGRGNIQYF.

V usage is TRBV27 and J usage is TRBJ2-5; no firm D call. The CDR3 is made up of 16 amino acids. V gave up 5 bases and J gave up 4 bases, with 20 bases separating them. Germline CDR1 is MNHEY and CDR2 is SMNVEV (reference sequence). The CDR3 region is CASSTRISARGETQYF. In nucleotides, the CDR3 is TGTGCCAGCAGTACCCGAATAAGCGCCCGTGGAGAGACCCAGTACTTC.

CDR3 coding DNA: TGTGCCAGCAGCCAAGGGGACAGGGGGAAAGAGACCCAGTACTTC. Its translation: CASSQGDRGKETQYF. The chain has TRBV3-1 (or the pseudogene TRBV3-2) and TRBJ2-5, with 11 bases fitting TRBD1. CDR3 size: 15 residues. Germline V gene lookup returns CDR1 LGHDT and CDR2 YNNKEL (reference sequence). J gave up 3 bases and V 1 base, and 1 base lay outside the gene matches.